These T cell receptor beta chains were read from a single sample in a study of vaccination effects on CD4 cells after COVID-19. Libraries were prepared by immunoSEQ multiplex PCR; TCRdb keeps only in-frame clonotypes and omits some of them. Of about 51,000 clones listed, around 74% were seen once; the top ten hold roughly 8.8%. Antigens of these TCRs are unknown. The sample consisted of CD4+ T cells from PBMCs cultured without peptide, taken before COVID-19 vaccination. The receptors here all came from a human donor who had a prior SARS-CoV-2 infection. Each CDR3 is given with its conserved first and last residue.

j_call: TRBJ1-4; v_call: TRBV4-3; cdr3_aa: CASSPGVATNEKLFF
j_call: TRBJ2-7; v_call: TRBV4-1; cdr3_aa: CASSQRDSYEQYF
j_call: TRBJ1-1; v_call: TRBV11-3; cdr3_aa: CASSLDLNTEAFF
j_call: TRBJ2-1; v_call: TRBV5-1; cdr3_aa: CASSSDSTYNEQFF
j_call: TRBJ2-3; v_call: TRBV18; cdr3_aa: CASSPLSLRQGPADTQYF
j_call: TRBJ2-5; v_call: TRBV11-3; cdr3_aa: CASSDLGGRARETQYF
j_call: TRBJ1-1; v_call: TRBV5-1; cdr3_aa: CASSLDPREEGYTEAFF
j_call: TRBJ2-7; v_call: TRBV11-3; cdr3_aa: CASSPGGGLQGSYEQYF
j_call: TRBJ1-1; v_call: TRBV3-1/TRBV3-2; cdr3_aa: CASSQELGRRAFF
j_call: TRBJ1-2; v_call: TRBV5-4; cdr3_aa: CASRYGTGTFYGYTF
j_call: TRBJ2-7; v_call: TRBV4-2; cdr3_aa: CASSSRLAGGYEQYF
j_call: TRBJ2-1; v_call: TRBV7-9; cdr3_aa: CASSFRLAGDSQLIGEQFF
j_call: TRBJ1-5; v_call: TRBV2; cdr3_aa: CASSVQGAGQPQHF
j_call: TRBJ1-1; v_call: TRBV5-1; cdr3_aa: CASSFRIQGANTEAFF
j_call: TRBJ2-7; v_call: TRBV7-8; cdr3_aa: CASSSLGSYEQYF
j_call: TRBJ2-3; v_call: TRBV6-4; cdr3_aa: CASPNRGLCTDTQYF
j_call: TRBJ1-2; v_call: TRBV11-1; cdr3_aa: CASSLGADYGYTF
j_call: TRBJ2-7; v_call: TRBV4-2; cdr3_aa: CASSQLLAGGYEQYF
j_call: TRBJ2-7; v_call: TRBV3-1/TRBV3-2; cdr3_aa: CASSQPGASEQYF
j_call: TRBJ2-7; v_call: TRBV7-2; cdr3_aa: CASSPRRTSGYEQYF
j_call: TRBJ1-4; v_call: TRBV5-1; cdr3_aa: CASSTDWGEKLFF
j_call: TRBJ2-7; v_call: TRBV6-5; cdr3_aa: CASSPPPGTGEQYF
j_call: TRBJ1-3; v_call: TRBV12-3/TRBV12-4; cdr3_aa: CASSPSSGNTIYF
j_call: TRBJ2-7; v_call: TRBV9; cdr3_aa: CASSVGTSGVYEQYF
j_call: TRBJ1-1; v_call: TRBV19; cdr3_aa: CASEDREAEAFF
j_call: TRBJ1-1; v_call: TRBV6-2/TRBV6-3; cdr3_aa: CASSYGHITGLNTEAFF
j_call: TRBJ2-5; v_call: TRBV5-1; cdr3_aa: CASSFGLAGEETQYF
j_call: TRBJ1-5; v_call: TRBV2; cdr3_aa: CASSREGGNQPQHF
j_call: TRBJ1-1; v_call: TRBV2; cdr3_aa: CASSDRTGSTEAFF
j_call: TRBJ1-3; v_call: TRBV4-2; cdr3_aa: CASSQDAGAVGAFENTIYF
j_call: TRBJ2-5; v_call: TRBV4-3; cdr3_aa: CASSQEWGEETQYF
j_call: TRBJ2-7; v_call: TRBV4-1; cdr3_aa: CASSQIPGTGGNEQYF
j_call: TRBJ2-4; v_call: TRBV19; cdr3_aa: CASSMGGAVGNIQYF
j_call: TRBJ1-4; v_call: TRBV10-3; cdr3_aa: CAISESTRGEDEKLFF
j_call: TRBJ2-7; v_call: TRBV3-1/TRBV3-2; cdr3_aa: CASSQAGTYEQYF
j_call: TRBJ2-2; v_call: TRBV15; cdr3_aa: CATSVTGFTGELFF
j_call: TRBJ1-2; v_call: TRBV6-5; cdr3_aa: CASSPTGDYGYTF
j_call: TRBJ2-5; v_call: TRBV11-1; cdr3_aa: CASSLVEKTQYF
j_call: TRBJ2-5; v_call: TRBV11-3; cdr3_aa: CASSLGWVGETQYF
j_call: TRBJ2-3; v_call: TRBV9; cdr3_aa: CASSVDAISTDTQYF
j_call: TRBJ1-6; v_call: TRBV6-6; cdr3_aa: CASSYTDGADALHF
j_call: TRBJ1-3; v_call: TRBV9; cdr3_aa: CASSINLNTIYF
j_call: TRBJ2-1; v_call: TRBV4-2; cdr3_aa: CASSQDSAGEDNEQFF